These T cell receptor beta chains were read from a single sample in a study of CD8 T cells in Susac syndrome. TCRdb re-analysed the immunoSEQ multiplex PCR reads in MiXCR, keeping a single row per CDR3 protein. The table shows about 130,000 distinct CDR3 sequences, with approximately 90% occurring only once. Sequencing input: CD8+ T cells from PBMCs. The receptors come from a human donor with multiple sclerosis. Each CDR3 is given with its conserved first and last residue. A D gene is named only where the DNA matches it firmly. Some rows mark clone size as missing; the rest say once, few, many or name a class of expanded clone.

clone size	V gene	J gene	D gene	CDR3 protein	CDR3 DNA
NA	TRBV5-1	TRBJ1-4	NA	CASSLDLLTLGHEKLFF	TGCGCCAGCAGCTTGGACCTTCTGACACTTGGGCATGAAAAACTGTTTTTT
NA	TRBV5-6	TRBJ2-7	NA	CASSLEVGYSYEQYF	TGTGCCAGCAGCTTGGAAGTTGGGTACTCCTACGAGCAGTACTTC
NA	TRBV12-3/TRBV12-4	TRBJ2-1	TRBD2	CASSRTSGSGDEQFF	TGTGCCAGCAGTCGGACTAGCGGGAGTGGCGATGAGCAGTTCTTC
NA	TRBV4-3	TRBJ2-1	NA	CASSQPFAREQFF	TGCGCCAGCAGCCAACCCTTTGCCCGAGAGCAGTTCTTC
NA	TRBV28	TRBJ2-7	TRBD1	CASRFPGTGDEQYF	TGTGCCAGCAGGTTTCCCGGGACAGGGGACGAGCAGTACTTC
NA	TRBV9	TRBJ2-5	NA	CASSSPTSWGETQYF	TGTGCCAGCAGCAGTCCGACTAGTTGGGGAGAGACCCAGTACTTC
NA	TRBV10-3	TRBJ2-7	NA	CAISESDKPPVPYEQYF	TGTGCCATCAGTGAGTCAGACAAACCTCCGGTGCCCTACGAGCAGTACTTC
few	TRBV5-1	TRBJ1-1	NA	CASSLGGSNTEAFF	TGCGCCAGCAGCTTGGGGGGGAGTAACACTGAAGCTTTCTTT
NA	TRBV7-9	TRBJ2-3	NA	CASSPIDRRIGTDTQYF	TGTGCCAGCAGTCCAATCGACAGGCGAATAGGCACAGATACGCAGTATTTT
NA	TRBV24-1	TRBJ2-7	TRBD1	CATSPSQGAYEQYF	TGTGCCACCAGTCCCTCACAGGGGGCCTACGAGCAGTACTTC
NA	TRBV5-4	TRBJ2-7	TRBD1	CASSADRAYEQYF	TGTGCCAGCAGCGCGGACAGGGCCTACGAGCAGTACTTC
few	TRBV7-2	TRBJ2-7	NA	CASSLLNLGEQYF	TGTGCCAGCAGCTTACTTAACCTGGGGGAGCAGTACTTC
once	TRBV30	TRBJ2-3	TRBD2	CAWSGLAGDTDTQYF	TGTGCCTGGAGTGGCCTAGCGGGGGACACAGATACGCAGTATTTT
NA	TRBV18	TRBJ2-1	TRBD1	CASSLTGDSYNEQFF	TGTGCCAGCTCACTAACAGGGGATTCCTACAATGAGCAGTTCTTC
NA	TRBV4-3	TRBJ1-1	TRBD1	CASSQGLGQVNTEAFF	TGCGCCAGCAGCCAAGGTCTCGGACAGGTAAACACTGAAGCTTTCTTT
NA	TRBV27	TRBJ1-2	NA	CASSLSRGADGYTF	TGTGCCAGCAGTTTATCACGGGGGGCGGATGGCTACACCTTC
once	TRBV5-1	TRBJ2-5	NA	CASSLDTQETQYF	TGCGCCAGCAGCTTGGACACGCAAGAGACCCAGTACTTC
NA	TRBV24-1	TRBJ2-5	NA	CATGGSSAQETQYF	TGTGCCACGGGTGGGTCTAGCGCCCAAGAGACCCAGTACTTC
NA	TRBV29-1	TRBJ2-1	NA	CSGLDGVRNEQFF	TGCAGCGGTTTGGACGGAGTAAGGAATGAGCAGTTCTTC
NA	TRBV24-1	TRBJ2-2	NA	CATSDFGGPSTGELFF	TGTGCCACCAGTGATTTTGGGGGGCCGAGTACCGGGGAGCTGTTTTTT
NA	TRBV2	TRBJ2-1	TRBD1	CASRIRDSSYNEQFF	TGTGCCAGCAGGATTCGGGACAGCAGCTACAATGAGCAGTTCTTC
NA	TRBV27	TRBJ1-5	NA	CASGHGRNQPQHF	TGTGCCAGCGGCCACGGGAGAAATCAGCCCCAGCATTTT
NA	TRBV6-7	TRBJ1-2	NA	CASSPRKDNYTF	TGTGCCAGCAGTCCACGCAAAGACAATTACACCTTC
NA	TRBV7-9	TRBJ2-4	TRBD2	CASSPSGQRGDIQYF	TGTGCCAGCAGCCCATCCGGCCAGCGGGGGGACATTCAGTACTTC
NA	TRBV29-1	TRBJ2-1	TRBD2	CSLPASGPWDEQFF	TGCAGCCTACCGGCTAGCGGGCCGTGGGATGAGCAGTTCTTC
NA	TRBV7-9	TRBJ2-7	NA	CASQGGSYEQYF	TGTGCCAGCCAAGGTGGGAGCTACGAGCAGTACTTC
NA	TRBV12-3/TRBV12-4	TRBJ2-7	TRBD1	CASSSATGGPMYF	TGTGCCAGCAGCTCAGCGACAGGGGGACCGATGTACTTC
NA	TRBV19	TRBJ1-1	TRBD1	CASSLGGAGTEAFF	TGTGCCAGTAGTTTAGGGGGCGCGGGTACTGAAGCTTTCTTT
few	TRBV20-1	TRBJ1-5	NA	CSARGTAFSNQPQHF	TGCAGTGCTAGAGGGACTGCCTTTAGCAATCAGCCCCAGCATTTT
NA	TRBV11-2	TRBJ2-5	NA	CASSTRETQYF	TGTGCCAGCAGTACCCGGGAGACCCAGTACTTC
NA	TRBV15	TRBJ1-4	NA	CATSHGGRGEKLFF	TGTGCCACCAGCCACGGCGGTAGAGGTGAAAAACTGTTTTTT
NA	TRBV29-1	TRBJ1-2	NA	CSVAGYYGYTF	TGCAGCGTTGCCGGTTACTATGGCTACACCTTC
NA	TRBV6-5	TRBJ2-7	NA	CASSLLASGAYEQYF	TGTGCCAGCAGTTTACTAGCTTCGGGAGCCTACGAGCAGTACTTC
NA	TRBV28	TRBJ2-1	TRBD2	CASSEASGRFDEQFF	TGTGCCAGCAGCGAGGCTAGCGGGAGGTTCGATGAGCAGTTCTTC
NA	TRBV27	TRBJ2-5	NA	CASSLRQTQYF	TGTGCCAGCAGTCTGAGACAGACCCAGTACTTC
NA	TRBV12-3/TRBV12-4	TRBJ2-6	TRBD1	CASSRDRAFFSGANVLTF	TGTGCCAGCAGTCGGGACAGGGCGTTTTTCTCTGGGGCCAACGTCCTGACTTTC
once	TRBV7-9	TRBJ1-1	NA	CASSPGSAQQENTEAFF	TGTGCCAGCAGCCCCGGGTCGGCCCAACAGGAGAACACTGAAGCTTTCTTT
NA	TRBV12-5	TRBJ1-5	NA	CASGPGGDSNQPQHF	TGTGCTAGTGGCCCCGGCGGGGATAGCAATCAGCCCCAGCATTTT
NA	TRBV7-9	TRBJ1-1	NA	CASSLVVQTNTEAFF	TGTGCCAGCAGCTTAGTGGTACAGACAAACACTGAAGCTTTCTTT
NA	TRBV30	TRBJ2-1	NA	CAWSWTAGEQFF	TGTGCCTGGAGTTGGACTGCCGGTGAGCAGTTCTTC
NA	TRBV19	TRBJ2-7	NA	CASSVGVGYEQYF	TGTGCCAGTAGCGTTGGAGTGGGGTACGAGCAGTACTTC
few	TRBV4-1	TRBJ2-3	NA	CASSQGSTDTQYF	TGCGCCAGCAGCCAGGGCTCCACAGATACGCAGTATTTT